This entry lists 27 T cell receptor beta chains sequenced from one sample in a study of shared clonotypes between healthy human individuals. Sequenced by immunoSEQ multiplex PCR; TCRdb stores in-frame clones only, minus some. The data show some 900,000 clones, less than 85% seen once. The sample was memory CD4+ T cells sorted from blood. Noted subset: CD45RA-negative fraction. The receptors here all came from a man in his late teens or twenties in good health.

There are a few counts of this clone. The J gene is TRBJ2-3, the V gene TRBV7-9; 11 positions agree with TRBD1. The V and J ends lost 3 bases and 4 bases, in that order; junction bases with no gene match: 3. The V gene's germline CDR1 is SEHNR and CDR2 FQNEAQ (reference sequence). This CDR3 spans 15 amino acids. The CDR3 protein is CASSFGQGAADTQYF. The CDR3 DNA follows: TGTGCCAGCAGCTTTGGACAGGGGGCTGCAGATACGCAGTATTTT.

The chain is built from TRBV7-9 and TRBJ2-7; perhaps D is TRBD1 or TRBD2 (5 bases each). This CDR3 contains 15 residues. Germline V CDR1 and CDR2: SEHNR, FQNEAQ (reference sequence). Trimming removed 1 base at V and 3 bases at J, with 13 bases between. This CDR3 reads CASSLGGTKNYEQYF. CDR3 sequence (DNA): TGTGCCAGCAGCTTAGGAGGGACGAAAAACTACGAGCAGTACTTC.

This clone was counted ten times or more. The chain has TRBV10-2 and TRBJ1-3; maybe TRBD1 (5 bases). V dropped 8 bases and J dropped 0 bases, with 11 bases sitting between them. CDR1 WSHSY and CDR2 SAAADI come from the germline V gene. CDR3 size: 14 residues. The CDR3 here is CASGDSYSGNTIYF. The CDR3 DNA reads TGCGCCAGCGGAGACAGCTACTCTGGAAACACCATATATTTT.

V usage is TRBV5-6 and J usage is TRBJ2-3; tentatively, D is TRBD1 or TRBD2 (7 bases each). Trimming stripped 5 bases from V and 5 bases from J, with 21 bases between. Germline V gives CDR1 SGHDT, CDR2 YYEEEE. CDR3 length equals 16 residues. The CDR3 here is CASSWTGGRGEDTQYF. The DNA of the CDR3 is TGTGCCAGCAGTTGGACAGGCGGGAGAGGGGAAGATACGCAGTATTTT.

V gene TRBV10-3 combines with J gene TRBJ2-1; TRBD1 matches at 8 bases. CDR3 length equals 15 residues. The junction had 6 bases not matched to a gene; V was cut back by 5 bases and J by 3 bases. Germline values: CDR1 ENHRY, CDR2 SYGVKD. CDR3: CAISSGQGFYNEQFF. Here the CDR3 DNA reads TGTGCCATCAGTTCTGGACAGGGCTTCTACAATGAGCAGTTCTTC.

The chain has TRBV6-5 and TRBJ2-5; 8 bases fit TRBD1. The germline V gene has CDR1 MNHEY and CDR2 SVGAGI. V dropped 3 bases and J dropped 5; count of bases not matched to a gene: 8. This CDR3 is built from 15 residues. In nucleotides, the CDR3 is TGTGCCAGCAGTTATTCAGGGGGCCTCAGGGAGACCCAGTACTTC. This translates into CASSYSGGLRETQYF.

This clone was seen only once. The chain has TRBV4-1 and TRBJ1-2; weak D call: TRBD1 (5 bases). The CDR3 loop spans 15 amino acids. The ends were cut back, 3 bases at V and 5 bases at J, with 16 bases in the middle. Germline lookup yields CDR1 MGHRA and CDR2 YSYEKL. This chain's CDR3 is CASSQNQGPEYGYTF. CDR3 nucleotide sequence: TGCGCCAGCAGCCAGAACCAGGGCCCAGAGTATGGCTACACCTTC.

The chain is built from TRBV29-1 and TRBJ2-7, with D maybe TRBD2 (5 bases). Trimming cost V 6 bases and J 1 base, with 10 bases left between them. Germline V gene sequence: CDR1 SQVTM, CDR2 ANQGSEA. The CDR3 consists of 12 residues. Written as DNA, the CDR3 is TGCAGCGTAGAGGGAGTTTCCTACGAGCAGTACTTC. Residues: CSVEGVSYEQYF.

Notes on this clone: The same CDR3 is also encoded by other DNA sequences in this sample. This chain joins TRBV18 and TRBJ2-5; D unclear. V lost 2 bases to trimming and J lost 2 bases, with 3 bases between them. The germline CDR1 and CDR2 sequences are KGHSH and LQKENI. This CDR3 is 12 amino acids long. The CDR3 protein is CASSPNQETQYF. The CDR3 DNA follows: TGTGCCAGCTCACCAAATCAAGAGACCCAGTACTTC.

V is TRBV2 and J is TRBJ1-3; TRBD1 is a possible D gene (6 bases). This CDR3 contains 14 residues. Germline V lookup: CDR1 SNHLY, CDR2 FYNNEI. V was pared by 4 bases and J by 6 bases, with 13 bases between. The CDR3 bases are TGTGCCAGCAGTGTTAACAGGGAAGAAAACACCATATATTTT. It encodes CASSVNREENTIYF. The whole variable domain, remainder taken from reference TRBV2 and TRBJ1-3, is EPEVTQTPSHQVTQMGQEVILRCVPISNHLYFYWYRQILGQKVEFLVSFYNNEISEKSEIFDDQFSVERPDGSNFTLKIRSTKLEDSAMYFCASSVNREENTIYFGEGSWLTVV.

The chain links TRBV5-1 to TRBJ1-3; TRBD1 agrees at 7 bases. Per the germline V gene, CDR1 is SGHRS and CDR2 is YFSETQ. J gave up 0 bases and V 3 bases, and 0 bases lay outside the gene matches. This CDR3 has 14 amino acids. The CDR3 is CASSWDSSGNTIYF. CDR3 sequence (DNA): TGCGCCAGCAGCTGGGACAGCTCTGGAAACACCATATATTTT.

This clone showed up just a few times. The chain uses TRBV11-3 and TRBJ2-7, with D tentatively TRBD1 or TRBD2 (5 bases each). Trimming took off 5 bases at V and 7 bases at J, with 18 bases between the two ends. Germline values: CDR1 SGHNT, CDR2 YENEEA. The CDR3 is 14 residues long. DNA for the CDR3: TGTGCCAGCAGCAAGTTAAGGGGTACGGGGGAGCAGTACTTC. It is translated as CASSKLRGTGEQYF.

Regarding this clone: This sequence may be a read error, since a much larger clone differs from it by one base. This chain uses TRBV5-4 with TRBJ1-3; D is unclear. Germline loops: CDR1 SGHNT, CDR2 YYREEE (reference sequence). The V and J ends lost 2 bases and 3 bases respectively, with 0 bases between them. CDR3 length equals 11 residues. The CDR3 sequence: CASSFGNTIYF. The CDR3 bases are TGTGCCAGCAGCTTTGGAAACACCATATATTTT.

This clone turned up a few times. J is TRBJ2-5 and V is TRBV10-3; D is unresolved. CDR3 length: 11 amino acids. Per the germline V gene, CDR1 is ENHRY and CDR2 is SYGVKD. The V end was cut by 8 bases, the J end by 3 bases, with 7 bases between. The CDR3 reads CAIVLKETQYF. CDR3 sequence (DNA): TGTGCCATCGTTCTGAAAGAGACCCAGTACTTC.

This clone was counted once. The rearrangement links TRBV7-9 to TRBJ2-3; TRBD2 might be the D (5 bases). There are 14 residues in the CDR3. Trimming pared 4 bases from V and 6 bases from J, leaving 14 bases between. Germline V CDR1 and CDR2: SEHNR, FQNEAQ (reference sequence). CDR3 amino acids: CASSSQLGTDTQYF. DNA for the CDR3: TGTGCCAGCAGCTCACAACTAGGTACGGATACGCAGTATTTT.

The genes are TRBV4-2 and TRBJ2-5; 11 bases fit TRBD2. V lost 11 bases to trimming and J lost 3 bases; unmatched junction nucleotides: 8. This CDR3 comprises 14 residues. The germline V gene has CDR1 LGHNA and CDR2 YNFKEQ. The CDR3 DNA reads TGTGCCGCGGGCGGACTAGCGGGTAAAGAGACCCAGTACTTC. Translating it yields CAAGGLAGKETQYF.

V and J are TRBV12-5 and TRBJ1-1; the D is unclear. From germline, CDR1 is LGHNT and CDR2 FRNRAP. The CDR3 loop spans 20 amino acids. Trimming stripped 0 bases from V and 0 bases from J, with 23 bases between. The CDR3 spells CASGLVVTARTKIMNTEAFF. The CDR3 DNA reads as TGTGCTAGTGGTTTGGTAGTTACAGCCAGGACTAAGATAATGAACACTGAAGCTTTCTTT.

The gene calls are TRBV5-1 and TRBJ1-1, with 7 bases fitting TRBD1. The CDR3 contains 14 residues. V lost 4 bases to trimming and J lost 5 bases; unmatched junction nucleotides: 8. The germline V gene encodes CDR1 SGHRS and CDR2 YFSETQ. This CDR3 reads CASSAGQWRTEAFF. The CDR3 region has the DNA TGCGCCAGCAGCGCGGGACAGTGGAGGACTGAAGCTTTCTTT.

This clone was detected only once. This rearrangement joins TRBV11-2 to TRBJ2-7, with unresolved D. Germline CDR1 and CDR2: SGHAT and FQNNGV. The CDR3 loop spans 15 amino acids. Trimming stripped 1 base from V and 6 bases from J, with 16 bases between. This CDR3 is CASSLGQPRVPEQYF. The CDR3 DNA sequence: TGTGCCAGCAGCTTAGGTCAACCCCGGGTTCCCGAGCAGTACTTC.

This clone was observed a single time. The CDR3 loop is CASRSGTGWTGELFF. The CDR3 nucleotides are TGTGCCAGCAGATCCGGGACAGGGTGGACCGGGGAGCTGTTTTTT. The chain combines TRBV2 with TRBJ2-2; TRBD1 matches at 9 bases. The CDR3 has 15 residues. Per the germline V gene, CDR1 is SNHLY and CDR2 is FYNNEI. V lost 6 bases and J lost 5; bases outside the gene matches: 7.

The chain uses TRBV7-9 and TRBJ2-5; TRBD2 matches 8 bases. Germline V gene lookup returns CDR1 SEHNR and CDR2 FQNEAQ (reference sequence). Trimming at V came to 5 bases and at J to 7 bases, leaving 3 bases not matched to a gene. The CDR3 totals 12 residues. The CDR3 region is CASSPAGGTQYF. The CDR3 DNA reads TGTGCCAGCAGCCCGGCGGGGGGGACCCAGTACTTC.

The sample holds a few counts of this clone. The chain has TRBV30 and TRBJ1-1; perhaps TRBD1 as D (6 bases). The CDR3 is 11 residues long. The V and J ends lost 1 base and 10 bases respectively, with 10 bases between them. Germline CDR1 and CDR2: GTSNPN and SVGIG (reference sequence). CDR3 amino acids: CAWSETGRAFF. The CDR3 DNA follows: TGTGCCTGGAGTGAAACAGGGAGAGCTTTCTTT.

The CDR3 coding sequence is TGTGCCAGCCACCAAACCCGAGCGGGGTTTAAAGATACGCAGTATTTT. This encodes CASHQTRAGFKDTQYF. The chain couples TRBV27 to TRBJ2-3; 7 nucleotides align to TRBD2. Germline V gene data show CDR1 as MNHEY and CDR2 as SMNVEV (reference sequence). The CDR3 totals 16 residues. Trimming cost V 8 bases and J 5 bases; bases outside gene matches: 16.

The rearrangement links TRBV6-6 to TRBJ1-4; the D is unclear. CDR1 is MNHNY and CDR2 is SVGAGI in the germline V gene (reference sequence). The V and J ends lost 0 bases and 5 bases respectively, with 10 bases between them. CDR3 length equals 15 residues. The CDR3 loop reads CASSYSERNNEKLFF. For the CDR3, the DNA is TGTGCCAGCAGTTACTCGGAGAGAAACAATGAAAAACTGTTTTTT.

A remark on this clone: Within the sample, other DNA sequences also encode this same CDR3. The chain recombines TRBV19 with TRBJ2-7, with a tentative D call TRBD2 (6 bases). CDR1 is LNHDA and CDR2 is SQIVND in the germline V gene (reference sequence). CDR3 length: 13 residues. Trimming pared 1 base from V and 3 bases from J, leaving 7 bases between. The DNA of the CDR3 is TGTGCCAGTAGTATAGGGAGGGGCTACGAGCAGTACTTC. Translation gives CASSIGRGYEQYF.

This clone has more than one count but fewer than ten. Other DNA variants within this sample encode the same CDR3. The chain employs TRBV27 and TRBJ1-2; 8 bases match TRBD1. From germline, CDR1 is MNHEY and CDR2 SMNVEV (reference sequence). V gave up 5 bases and J gave up 2 bases; unmatched junction bases: 7. The CDR3 runs to 15 residues. DNA of the CDR3: TGTGCCAGCAGTCCCCGGGACAGGCCAAACTATGGCTACACCTTC. Its translation: CASSPRDRPNYGYTF.

The chain employs TRBV2 and TRBJ2-1; 11 nucleotides match TRBD2. This CDR3 region has 16 residues. Trimming removed 6 bases from V and 7 bases from J; junction bases left unmatched: 11. The germline V gene has CDR1 SNHLY and CDR2 FYNNEI. Here the CDR3 DNA reads TGTGCCAGCAGAGACCGGGCACTAGCGGGAGTAAATGAGCAGTTCTTC. Amino acids: CASRDRALAGVNEQFF.